This T cell receptor (beta chain) was retrieved from a study of CD4 T cell repertoires in COVID-19. These patients had recovered from COVID-19 ranging mild to severe. The assay was immunoSEQ multiplex PCR, and TCRdb's table has in-frame clones only and misses some. The sample has some 80,000 clones; about 80% are singletons. Trimming left V 0 bases short and J 1 base short, with 12 bases between. The germline V gene has CDR1 SGHDN and CDR2 FVKESK. The CDR3 extends over 16 amino acids. This TCR was recovered from a human donor who had COVID-19. The V gene is TRBV14, the J gene TRBJ2-5, with unresolved D. The sequencing here drew on CD4+ T cells from peripheral blood, taken after recovery from COVID-19. As DNA, the CDR3 is TGTGCCAGCAGCCAAGAACTGAACCCCCTCCAAGAGACCCAGTACTTC. Protein product: CASSQELNPLQETQYF.